These 14 T cell receptor beta chains originate from one sample sequenced in a study of ipilimumab plus nivolumab after autologous stem cell transplantation (dated by TCRdb to the early 2020s). The protocol used for the library was the immunoSEQ multiplex PCR assay. TCRdb mirrors the immuneACCESS table, restricted to in-frame sequences. Some clones are absent from its copies; in checked studies, under half trace to an unresolved V gene, and the reason for the others is unknown. The sample records 15,000 to 20,000 clones, around 68% of which are singletons. The ten largest clones add up to 20% to 25% of the sample. Sequenced material: PBMCs, taken in a trial of ipilimumab plus nivolumab as post-transplant consolidation. All receptors derive from a male donor with diffuse large B-cell lymphoma.

The chain joins TRBV14 to TRBJ1-2; D is undetermined. The ends were cut back, 4 bases at V and 4 bases at J, with 13 bases in the middle. The CDR3 length is 14 residues. Germline lookup yields CDR1 SGHDN and CDR2 FVKESK. CDR3 sequence (DNA): TGTGCCAGCAGCCTGGACCCGGGCAGCTATGGCTACACCTTC. Amino acid sequence: CASSLDPGSYGYTF.

Judged by abundance, this clone is medium-sized. The rearrangement uses TRBV4-1 and TRBJ2-7; perhaps D is TRBD1 or TRBD2 (6 bases each). The V and J ends lost 2 bases and 6 bases respectively, with 29 bases between them. CDR3 length equals 19 residues. Germline assignment: CDR1 MGHRA and CDR2 YSYEKL. This CDR3 is CASSQNPPDSGLRVSEQYF. The CDR3 nucleotides are TGCGCCAGCAGCCAAAACCCCCCGGACAGCGGGCTCAGGGTAAGCGAGCAGTACTTC.

The chain carries TRBV28 and TRBJ2-3; weak D call: TRBD2 (6 bases). The CDR3 totals 15 residues. V was clipped by 5 bases and J by 2 bases, with 14 bases between them. Germline assignment: CDR1 MDHEN and CDR2 SYDVKM. CDR3 in amino acids: CASSLPAGLTDTQYF. In DNA form, the CDR3 reads TGTGCCAGCAGTCTCCCAGCGGGCCTCACAGATACGCAGTATTTT.

Only a few counts were recorded for this clone. The V and J genes are TRBV10-3 and TRBJ2-1, with 12 positions matching TRBD2. The V gene end was trimmed by 4 bases and the J gene end by 5 bases; junction bases not matched to a gene: 9. CDR3 length equals 17 residues. CDR1 and CDR2 (germline): ENHRY, SYGVKD. CDR3 sequence: CAISGTQGLAGDNEQFF. In DNA form, the CDR3 reads TGTGCCATCAGTGGGACTCAGGGACTAGCGGGCGACAATGAGCAGTTCTTC.

The chain has TRBV7-8 and TRBJ1-4; D uncertain. The CDR3 has 15 amino acids. V was shortened by 2 bases and J by 7 bases, with 14 bases between the two germline ends. CDR1 and CDR2 (germline): SGHVS, FQNEAQ. The DNA for the CDR3 is TGTGCCAGCAGCTTACGGACGGCCGGAGGTGAAAAACTGTTTTTT. It codes for CASSLRTAGGEKLFF.

The gene calls are TRBV18 and TRBJ2-7; tentatively, D is TRBD1 (5 bases). Trimming pared 3 bases from V and 5 bases from J, leaving 14 bases between. The CDR3 length is 14 residues. In germline, CDR1 is KGHSH, CDR2 LQKENI. As DNA, the CDR3 is TGTGCCAGCTCACCGGGGCAGGTTTCAGACGAGCAGTACTTC. The encoded protein is CASSPGQVSDEQYF.

The genes are TRBV6-1 and TRBJ2-1; 8 bases map to TRBD1. Trimming removed 4 bases from V and 12 bases from J; junction bases left unmatched: 17. The CDR3 has 16 residues. Germline CDR1 and CDR2: MNHNS and SASEGT. The CDR3 region has the DNA TGTGCCAGCAGTGCCCCACTCGGGACAGGCCAGAGTGGGCAGTTCTTC. Protein sequence: CASSAPLGTGQSGQFF.

The V call is TRBV2, the J call TRBJ2-5; TRBD2 aligns across 8 bases. The length of the CDR3 is 15 residues. The trim removed 8 bases at V and 5 bases at J, leaving 13 bases unmatched. Germline-derived CDR1 and CDR2 are SNHLY and FYNNEI. The CDR3 DNA sequence: TGTGCCAGCCAGCCTAGCGGGCTTGTCGCCGAGACCCAGTACTTC. The encoded protein is CASQPSGLVAETQYF.

The chain combines TRBV27 with TRBJ1-4; 7 positions match TRBD1. This CDR3 is 15 amino acids long. The germline V gene encodes CDR1 MNHEY and CDR2 SMNVEV (reference sequence). V was pared by 6 bases and J by 6 bases, with 10 bases of the junction left unmatched. The CDR3 coding sequence is TGTGCCAGCAGACGATTGACAGGGCACTATGAAAAACTGTTTTTT. Its protein is CASRRLTGHYEKLFF.

The chain couples TRBV5-5 to TRBJ1-1; possible D gene TRBD1, 5 bases. Germline V lookup: CDR1 SGHKS, CDR2 YYEKEE (reference sequence). The CDR3 is made up of 15 amino acids. Trimming took off 4 bases at V and 3 bases at J, with 16 bases between the two ends. CDR3 sequence (DNA): TGTGCCAGCAGCCCGTATGAGGGGAGGGACACTGAAGCTTTCTTT. Its protein is CASSPYEGRDTEAFF.

The chain couples TRBV5-1 to TRBJ2-3, with D hard to call. The CDR3 is 13 amino acids. V was pared by 5 bases and J by 6 bases, with 13 bases between. Per germline, CDR1 SGHRS and CDR2 YFSETQ. The DNA for the CDR3 is TGCGCCAGCAGTTTATGGAACCGGGATACGCAGTATTTT. This sequence encodes CASSLWNRDTQYF.

J is TRBJ2-1 and V is TRBV19; 7 nucleotides align to TRBD1. Germline lookup yields CDR1 LNHDA and CDR2 SQIVND (reference sequence). The CDR3 extends over 14 amino acids. V shed 7 bases, J shed 6 bases, and the junction held 9 bases outside the gene matches. The CDR3: CASNRGSLGNEQFF. CDR3 in DNA: TGTGCCAGTAACAGGGGTTCTCTTGGCAATGAGCAGTTCTTC.

The chain is built from TRBV4-1 and TRBJ1-2; possibly TRBD1 for D (6 bases). The germline V and J ends were trimmed by 1 base and 2 bases, with 11 bases remaining between them. Germline loops: CDR1 MGHRA, CDR2 YSYEKL. The CDR3 length is 15 residues. CDR3 protein: CASSQVAGENYGYTF. In nucleotides, the CDR3 is TGCGCCAGCAGCCAAGTAGCAGGGGAAAACTATGGCTACACCTTC.

This clone has ten or more counts. This chain links TRBV9 with TRBJ2-1; 9 nucleotides match TRBD2. After removal of 4 bases from V and 8 bases from J, the junction contained 13 bases not matched to a gene. Germline CDR1 is SGDLS and CDR2 is YYNGEE. The length of the CDR3 is 16 residues. CDR3 residues: CASSTRKVAGAHEQFF. CDR3 sequence (DNA): TGTGCCAGCAGCACCCGAAAGGTAGCGGGAGCCCATGAGCAGTTCTTC. Drawing the rest from reference TRBV9 and TRBJ2-1, the complete variable domain is DSGVTQTPKHLITATGQRVTLRCSPRSGDLSVYWYQQSLDQGLQFLIQYYNGEERAKGNILERFSAQQFPDLHSELNLSSLELGDSALYFCASSTRKVAGAHEQFFGPGTRLTVL.